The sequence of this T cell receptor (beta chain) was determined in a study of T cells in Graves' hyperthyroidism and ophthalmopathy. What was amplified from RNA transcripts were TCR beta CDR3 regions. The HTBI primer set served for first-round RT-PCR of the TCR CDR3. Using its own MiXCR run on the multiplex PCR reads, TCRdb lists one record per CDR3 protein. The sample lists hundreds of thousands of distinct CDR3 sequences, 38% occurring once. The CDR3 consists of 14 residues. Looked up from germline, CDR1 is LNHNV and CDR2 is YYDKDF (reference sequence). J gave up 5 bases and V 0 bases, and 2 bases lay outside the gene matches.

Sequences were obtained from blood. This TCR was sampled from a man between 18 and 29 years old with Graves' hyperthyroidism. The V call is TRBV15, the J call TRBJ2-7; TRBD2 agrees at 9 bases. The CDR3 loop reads CATSRELAGHEQYF. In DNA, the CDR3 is TGTGCCACCAGCAGAGAACTAGCGGGCCACGAGCAGTACTTC.